The following is a T cell receptor beta chain sequence with its context. Here immunoSEQ multiplex PCR was the method, and the copy in TCRdb shows in-frame clones only, minus some. The repertoire holds 250,000 or so clones, with approximately 89% as singletons. The data belong to a study of blood T cell repertoires in COVID-19. The CDR3 is made up of 15 amino acids. The sample was peripheral blood. The V call is TRBV21-1, the J call TRBJ2-5; TRBD2 was called by the table and not checked on the DNA. TRBV21-1 is a documented pseudogene. The receptor's source is a man aged 35 to 55 with active or convalescent COVID-19. The CDR3 region is CASSKTILRQETQYF. CDR3 in DNA: TGTGCCAGCAGCAAAACCATTTTACGGCAAGAGACCCAGTACTTC.